These 22 T cell receptor beta chains were all obtained from the same sample, sequenced in a study of T cell clonality in common variable immunodeficiency (dated by TCRdb to the mid-2010s). The method was the immunoSEQ multiplex PCR assay. Imported from immuneACCESS, the table was reduced by TCRdb to in-frame sequences with V and J called. These copies leave out some clones; in studies compared against another copy, an unresolved V gene accounts for under half, and the cause of the remainder is not known. This sample includes tens of thousands of clones, and none of them was observed just once. 1.5% to 2% of the sample rests with the top ten. The sample taken for sequencing was peripheral blood mononuclear cells. The receptor source for this set is a person between 18 and 75 years old in good health.

This clone was seen ten or more times. Sequencing ends 3 residues short of the CDR3 end; the germline J gene provides the rest. The chain carries TRBV18 and TRBJ1-1, with D perhaps matching TRBD1 (6 bases). The CDR3 has 14 amino acids. V lost 5 bases and J lost 4, with 14 bases in between. The V gene's germline CDR1 is KGHSH and CDR2 LQKENI. The CDR3 reads CASSLNREATEAFF. The CDR3 DNA, read in part, is TGTGCCAGCTCATTGAACAGGGAGGCCACTGAA.

This clone was picked up many times. The sequence runs out 3 residues before the end of the CDR3; the remainder is reconstructed from the germline J gene. The gene calls are TRBV5-6 and TRBJ1-1; tentative D call: TRBD1 (5 bases). The CDR3 is 15 residues long. CDR1 SGHDT and CDR2 YYEEEE come from the germline V gene. Trimming took 0 bases from V and 4 from J, leaving 13 bases between them. CDR3 sequence: CASSLAGRGGTEAFF. The DNA read from the CDR3 is TGTGCCAGCAGCTTGGCCGGAAGGGGAGGCACTGAA.

The sample holds many counts of this clone. The CDR3 extends 3 residues past the end of the read, so its final part is completed from the germline J gene. The chain recombines TRBV7-9 with TRBJ1-4, with D unclear. The germline CDR1 and CDR2 sequences are SEHNR and FQNEAQ (reference sequence). Deletions cut 2 bases from V and 4 bases from J, with 8 bases between. This CDR3 has 14 residues. CDR3 protein: CASSLIRDNEKLFF. CDR3 DNA (partial): TGTGCCAGCAGCTTAATCAGAGATAATGAAAAA.

This clone was detected many times. The read is 3 residues too short to cover the CDR3 end, so that end is filled in from the germline J gene. The rearrangement uses TRBV5-1 and TRBJ1-1; tentatively, D is TRBD1 (5 bases). This CDR3 spans 17 amino acids. CDR1 SGHRS and CDR2 YFSETQ come from the germline V gene. Trimming took 3 bases from V and 0 from J, leaving 18 bases between them. CDR3 DNA (partial): TGCGCCAGCAGCTCAAAGGACACGGCGTGGGTGAACACTGAA. Translation gives CASSSKDTAWVNTE. The full CDR3 sequence reads CASSSKDTAWVNTEAFF.

This clone was counted at least ten times. The read comes to an end 3 residues before the CDR3 does, leaving the germline J gene to fill in the end. This chain connects TRBV18 to TRBJ1-2; D not resolved. Germline loops: CDR1 KGHSH, CDR2 LQKENI. The V gene lost 2 bases and the J gene lost 3 bases, with 13 bases spanning the gap. The CDR3 extends over 15 amino acids. CDR3 sequence reads: CASSPNAPRYYGYTF. The CDR3 DNA, read in part, is TGTGCCAGCTCACCAAACGCCCCCCGGTACTATGGC.

This clone was counted ten times or more. The sequenced fragment ends 3 residues before the CDR3 boundary, so the rest is inferred from the germline J gene. The rearrangement links TRBV10-3 to TRBJ1-1; perhaps TRBD1 as D (6 bases). The CDR3 has 13 amino acids. Deletions cut 2 bases from V and 7 bases from J, with 11 bases between. The germline CDR1 and CDR2 sequences are ENHRY and SYGVKD. CDR3 loop: CAISEQQGNEAFF. The sequenced part of the CDR3 DNA is TGTGCCATCAGTGAGCAACAGGGAAATGAA.

Many counts were recorded for this clone. Read sequence stops 3 residues before the CDR3 end, and the germline J gene provides the missing end. The gene calls are TRBV2 and TRBJ2-7; 9 nucleotides line up with TRBD1. The germline V gene has CDR1 SNHLY and CDR2 FYNNEI. The length of the CDR3 is 15 residues. The ends lost 6 bases at V and 4 bases at J; junction bases unmatched: 10. CDR3 protein: CASRDHRGRRYEQYF. The part of the CDR3 DNA that was read is TGTGCCAGCAGGGACCACAGGGGGCGGAGATACGAG.

This clone was detected ten times or more. The CDR3 end lies 3 residues beyond the end of the read and is filled in from the germline J gene. The rearrangement links TRBV2 to TRBJ2-7; possibly TRBD1 for D (5 bases). The length of the CDR3 is 14 residues. V lost 3 bases and J lost 4, with 13 bases in between. Germline V gene data show CDR1 as SNHLY and CDR2 as FYNNEI. The covered CDR3 bases are TGTGCCAGCAGTGATGTCAGGGCCTTGTACGAG. Translating it yields CASSDVRALYE. The CDR3 as a whole reads CASSDVRALYEQYF.

This clone was observed at least ten times. Coverage ceases 3 residues before the CDR3 finishes, and the germline J gene fills in the end. This chain uses TRBV4-2 with TRBJ2-2; 12 bases line up with TRBD2. The CDR3 has 20 amino acids. Trimming at V came to 2 bases and at J to 4 bases, leaving 14 bases not matched to a gene. Germline V lookup: CDR1 LGHNA, CDR2 YNFKEQ. CDR3 bases read: TGTGCCAGCAGCCAATACGGGTCGCTAGCGGGAGGGCGGTTCACCGGGGAG. Protein: CASSQYGSLAGGRFTGE. The whole CDR3 reads CASSQYGSLAGGRFTGELFF.

This clone was found many times. Partial CDR3 DNA: TGCAGTGCCACGGCTTGGGGGACAGGGAGGACTGAA. It is translated as CSATAWGTGRTE. The full CDR3 reads CSATAWGTGRTEAFF. The chain employs TRBV20-1 and TRBJ1-1; 9 nucleotides line up with TRBD1. The read ends 3 residues shy of where the CDR3 ends; the end is completed using the germline J gene. In germline, CDR1 is DFQATT, CDR2 SNEGSKA (reference sequence). The CDR3 spans 15 residues. J lost 5 bases, V lost 6 bases, and 13 bases had no gene match.

This clone was seen at least ten times. The read terminates 3 residues ahead of where the CDR3 ends, so the germline J gene completes it. The chain couples TRBV19 to TRBJ2-1; tentatively, D is TRBD1 (7 bases). Trimming took 9 bases from V and 3 from J, leaving 18 bases between them. The CDR3 loop spans 15 amino acids. Per germline, CDR1 LNHDA and CDR2 SQIVND (reference sequence). The CDR3 loop reads CASLGGGSNYNEQFF. The CDR3 DNA, read in part, is TGTGCCAGCCTCGGAGGGGGCAGCAACTACAATGAG.

This clone has at least ten counts. The read gets to within 3 residues of the CDR3 end, and the germline J gene fills in the rest. The chain is built from TRBV5-1 and TRBJ2-7, with D maybe TRBD1 (6 bases). CDR3 size: 15 residues. Germline CDR1 and CDR2: SGHRS and YFSETQ. Between the trimmed V and J ends, which lost 4 bases and 4 bases, there was a span of 18 bases. CDR3 amino acids: CASSLIQGVTYEQYF. The CDR3 DNA, read in part, is TGCGCCAGCAGCCTGATACAGGGTGTTACTTACGAG. The variable domain in full, completed from reference TRBV5-1 and TRBJ2-7, reads KAGVTQTPRYLIKTRGQQVTLSCSPISGHRSVSWYQQTPGQGLQFLFEYFSETQRNKGNFPGRFSGRQFSNSRSEMNVSTLELGDSALYLCASSLIQGVTYEQYFGPGTRLTVT.

This clone was observed many times. The CDR3 protein is CATSDRAGGRDTQYF. Partial CDR3 DNA: TGTGCCACCAGTGACCGAGCGGGAGGGAGGGATACG. V gene TRBV24-1 combines with J gene TRBJ2-3, with TRBD2 identical over 10 bases. The read ends 3 residues shy of where the CDR3 ends; the end is completed using the germline J gene. The CDR3 extends over 15 amino acids. Trimming at V came to 4 bases and at J to 6 bases, leaving 6 bases not matched to a gene. Per the germline V gene, CDR1 is KGHDR and CDR2 is SFDVKD.

There are many counts of this clone. The CDR3 is cut off 3 residues early in the read; its end comes from the germline J gene. The chain couples TRBV18 to TRBJ1-1; 7 bases are shared with TRBD1. The CDR3 is 10 amino acids. The germline V gene has CDR1 KGHSH and CDR2 LQKENI. The part of the CDR3 DNA that was read is TGTGCCAGCCAGGGGGGCGAA. Residues: CASQGGE. The full CDR3 protein reads CASQGGEAFF.

This clone has ten or more counts. This CDR3 reads CASSSTVSSYNEQFF. Incomplete CDR3 DNA: TGTGCCAGTAGTTCAACGGTTAGCTCCTACAATGAG. The chain uses TRBV19 and TRBJ2-1; D not certain. The read gets to within 3 residues of the CDR3 end, and the germline J gene fills in the rest. Germline V lookup: CDR1 LNHDA, CDR2 SQIVND (reference sequence). Trimming took off 5 bases at V and 0 bases at J, with 11 bases between the two ends. The CDR3 consists of 15 residues.

This clone has at least ten counts. With the read ending 3 residues before the CDR3 end, the germline J gene is used to fill in that end. V gene TRBV7-9 combines with J gene TRBJ2-7, with 7 positions matching TRBD1. From germline, CDR1 is SEHNR and CDR2 FQNEAQ (reference sequence). V lost 4 bases and J lost 0; bases outside the gene matches: 6. The CDR3 has 15 residues. CDR3 sequence reads: CASSSSGGVSYEQYF. CDR3 DNA (partial): TGTGCCAGCAGCTCCTCAGGGGGAGTCTCCTACGAG.

This clone was detected ten times or more. The read halts 3 residues ahead of the CDR3 end, with the missing end drawn from the germline J gene. The chain recombines TRBV5-1 with TRBJ2-3, with TRBD1 identical over 9 bases. The V and J ends lost 1 base and 1 base, in that order; junction bases with no gene match: 1. CDR3 length equals 15 residues. Germline V lookup: CDR1 SGHRS, CDR2 YFSETQ. The DNA read from the CDR3 is TGCGCCAGCAGCTTGTGGGACAGGGGCACAGATACG. Protein sequence: CASSLWDRGTDT. In full, the CDR3 reads CASSLWDRGTDTQYF.

This clone was seen repeatedly, ten times or more. The DNA ends 3 residues before the CDR3 does, and the rest of the CDR3 is filled in from the germline J gene. This sequence joins TRBV5-1 and TRBJ2-3; D is perhaps TRBD1 (6 bases). Looked up from germline, CDR1 is SGHRS and CDR2 is YFSETQ. CDR3 size: 15 residues. V lost 4 bases to trimming and J lost 1 base, with 13 bases between them. The CDR3 DNA, read in part, is TGCGCCAGCAGCACTGACAGGTGGGGCACAGATACG. Its translation is CASSTDRWGTDT. The entire CDR3 protein reads CASSTDRWGTDTQYF. The full variable domain, rest sourced from reference TRBV5-1 and TRBJ2-3, is KAGVTQTPRYLIKTRGQQVTLSCSPISGHRSVSWYQQTPGQGLQFLFEYFSETQRNKGNFPGRFSGRQFSNSRSEMNVSTLELGDSALYLCASSTDRWGTDTQYFGPGTRLTVL.

This clone appeared many times. The read gets to within 3 residues of the CDR3 end, and the germline J gene fills in the rest. V and J are TRBV20-1 and TRBJ1-5, with TRBD1 as a possible D gene (5 bases). Trimming stripped 6 bases from V and 2 bases from J, with 17 bases between. This CDR3 has 15 residues. In germline, CDR1 is DFQATT, CDR2 SNEGSKA (reference sequence). CDR3 sequence: CSAPPGRAGNQPQHF. Partial CDR3 DNA: TGCAGTGCCCCCCCCGGCAGGGCAGGCAATCAGCCC.

This clone was observed many times. The missing CDR3 end, 3 residues past where the read stops, is filled in from the germline J gene. The gene calls are TRBV29-1 and TRBJ1-1; maybe TRBD1 (6 bases). This CDR3 is built from 13 residues. Trimming pared 6 bases from V and 3 bases from J, leaving 14 bases between. CDR1 is SQVTM and CDR2 is ANQGSEA in the germline V gene. CDR3 DNA (partial): TGCAGCGTAGACAAACAGGGTGACACTGAA. Its translation: CSVDKQGDTE. The CDR3 reads in full as CSVDKQGDTEAFF.

This clone has ten or more counts. The read terminates 3 residues before the CDR3 end, so the remaining end is supplied by the germline J gene. The V gene is TRBV18, the J gene TRBJ1-2; TRBD1 is a possible D gene (5 bases). Germline lookup yields CDR1 KGHSH and CDR2 LQKENI. Trimming shortened V by 1 base and J by 6 bases, and 9 bases separated the two germline ends. There are 13 residues in the CDR3. The CDR3 sequence: CASSPLQGNGYTF. The CDR3 bases that were read are TGTGCCAGCTCACCACTCCAGGGAAATGGC.

This clone was recorded a few times. The read is 3 residues too short to cover the CDR3 end, so that end is filled in from the germline J gene. The chain is built from TRBV20-1 and TRBJ2-7; 10 bases are shared with TRBD1. V lost 2 bases, J lost 4 bases, and 8 bases stayed unmatched. This CDR3 comprises 15 residues. Germline-derived CDR1 and CDR2 are DFQATT and SNEGSKA (reference sequence). CDR3 sequence reads: CSARPLRGQGYEQYF. CDR3 DNA, as far as it was read: TGCAGTGCTAGACCCCTCCGGGGACAGGGGTACGAG.